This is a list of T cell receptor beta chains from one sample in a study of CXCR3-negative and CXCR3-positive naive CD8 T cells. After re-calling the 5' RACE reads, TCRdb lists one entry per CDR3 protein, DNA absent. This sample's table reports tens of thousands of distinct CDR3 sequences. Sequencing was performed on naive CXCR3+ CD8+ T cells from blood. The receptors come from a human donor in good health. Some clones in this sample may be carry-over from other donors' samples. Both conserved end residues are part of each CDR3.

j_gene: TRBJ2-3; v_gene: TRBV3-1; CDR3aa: CASSQGNRVTDTQYF
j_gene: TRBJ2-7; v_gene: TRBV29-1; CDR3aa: CSVEGGQGRSSYEQYF
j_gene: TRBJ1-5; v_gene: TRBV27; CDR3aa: CASSVSTGSGQPQHF
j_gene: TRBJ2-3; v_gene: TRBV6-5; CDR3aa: CASSYHKSGGPDTQYF
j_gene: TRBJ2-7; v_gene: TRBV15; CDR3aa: CATSRVGEANGEQYF
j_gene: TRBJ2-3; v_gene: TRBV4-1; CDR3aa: CASSQDSGGLAGRTDTQYF
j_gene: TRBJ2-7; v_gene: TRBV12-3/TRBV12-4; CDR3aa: CASSSTGTGGEQYF
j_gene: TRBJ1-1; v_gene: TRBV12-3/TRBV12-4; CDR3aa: CASSLGSMNTEAFF
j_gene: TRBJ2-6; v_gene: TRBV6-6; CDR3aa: CASSRGIGRAGSGANVLTF
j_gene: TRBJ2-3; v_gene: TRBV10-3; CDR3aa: CAITSGTATDTQYF
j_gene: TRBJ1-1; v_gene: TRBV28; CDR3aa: CASSFPSNTEAFF
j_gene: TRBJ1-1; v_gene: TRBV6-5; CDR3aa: CASIENTEAFF
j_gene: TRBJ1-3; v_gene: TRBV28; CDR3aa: CASRDSPGNTIYF
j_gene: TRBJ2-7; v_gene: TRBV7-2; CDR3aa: CASSQSGLPYEQYF
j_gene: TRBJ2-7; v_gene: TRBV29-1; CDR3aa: CSVEVSETGGDYEQYF
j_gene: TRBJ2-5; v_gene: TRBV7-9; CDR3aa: CASSSLAEQETQYF
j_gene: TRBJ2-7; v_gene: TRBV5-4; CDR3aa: CASSLEGRGHYEQYF